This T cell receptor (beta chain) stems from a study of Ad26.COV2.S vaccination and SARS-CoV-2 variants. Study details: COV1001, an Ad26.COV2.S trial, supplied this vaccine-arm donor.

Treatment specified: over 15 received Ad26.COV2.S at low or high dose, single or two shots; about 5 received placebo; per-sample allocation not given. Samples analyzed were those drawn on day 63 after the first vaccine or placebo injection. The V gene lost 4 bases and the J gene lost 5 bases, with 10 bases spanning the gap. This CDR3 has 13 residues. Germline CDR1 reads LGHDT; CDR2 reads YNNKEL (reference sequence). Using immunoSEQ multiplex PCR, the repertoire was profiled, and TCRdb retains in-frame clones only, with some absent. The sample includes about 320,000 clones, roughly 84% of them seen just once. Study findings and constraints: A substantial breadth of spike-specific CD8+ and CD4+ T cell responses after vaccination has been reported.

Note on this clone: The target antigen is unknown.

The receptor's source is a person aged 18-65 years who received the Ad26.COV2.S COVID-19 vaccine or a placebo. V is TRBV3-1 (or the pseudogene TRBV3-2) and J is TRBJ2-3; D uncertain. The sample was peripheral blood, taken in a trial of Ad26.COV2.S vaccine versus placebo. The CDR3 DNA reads TGTGCCAGCAGCCCCGTTATGGGAGATACGCAGTATTTT. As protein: CASSPVMGDTQYF.